This passage covers 2 T cell receptor beta chains from one sample sequenced in a study of blood T cell repertoires in COVID-19. Assay: immunoSEQ multiplex PCR; the TCRdb copy retains only in-frame clones and omits some. This table holds some 150,000 clones, about four fifths found once. Source material: peripheral blood. The receptors originated from a man between 40 and 49 years old who had recovered from COVID-19.

The chain recombines TRBV28 with TRBJ2-7, with D tentatively TRBD1 (6 bases). Trimming took off 2 bases at V and 2 bases at J, with 10 bases between the two ends. CDR1 MDHEN and CDR2 SYDVKM come from the germline V gene. The CDR3 sequence is 14 residues long. The chain's CDR3 is CASSLLDRPYEQYF. CDR3 nucleotides: TGTGCCAGCAGTTTACTGGACAGACCCTACGAGCAGTACTTC.

The chain uses TRBV7-2 and TRBJ2-1; 7 bases match TRBD1. Germline V gene lookup returns CDR1 SGHTA and CDR2 FQGNSA. The CDR3 is made up of 12 amino acids. V lost 7 bases, J lost 9 bases, and 6 bases stayed unmatched. This CDR3 is CASNLQGSEQFF. CDR3 DNA: TGTGCCAGCAACCTACAGGGGAGTGAGCAGTTCTTC.